The clone carrying this TCR beta chain was picked up many times. The source of the sample is a study of spatial heterogeneity in lung cancer. Indicated time point: sample taken at primary tumor resection. TCRdb processed the 5' RACE reads anew with MiXCR; each CDR3 protein has one entry. The sample has 20,000 to 25,000 distinct CDR3 sequences, around 4.6% seen once; the top ten hold approximately 7.4%. V lost 5 bases to trimming and J lost 0 bases, with 14 bases between them. The CDR3 runs to 16 residues. The germline gives CDR1 MNHEY, CDR2 SMNVEV (reference sequence). This sequence was found in a male donor with early-stage non-small cell lung cancer. Sequences were derived from PBMCs, sampled at surgery. This sequence joins TRBV27 and TRBJ1-5; D unclear. The CDR3, as DNA: TGTGCCAGCAGTCCCCGGGCCGGAGATAGCAATCAGCCCCAGCATTTT. Its protein is CASSPRAGDSNQPQHF.